The present T cell receptor beta chain was sequenced within a study of OX40 agonist ivuxolimab in advanced cancers. As for the study in general: With a range of roughly 23 to 90, age averaged roughly 60 years, and more than 75% were male. General study points: The study found that CD8+ T cells averaged more expanded clones than CD4+.

The repertoire was sequenced with immunoSEQ multiplex PCR; TCRdb's copy has only in-frame clones and lacks some. The table lists about 58,000 clones, roughly nine tenths of them singletons, with around 1.7% in the top ten. A word on this clone: Its specificity is unknown. One end of the junction does not line up with germline, which may come from a read error.

Per the germline V gene, CDR1 is SGHTA and CDR2 is FQGNSA. This CDR3 has 12 residues. The chain combines TRBV7-2 with TRBJ1-2; D is uncertain. The sequence derives from an adult with an advanced solid tumor such as melanoma, head and neck, liver or kidney cancer. The sequenced sample was CD4+ or CD8+ T cells sorted from blood, obtained in a trial of the OX40 agonist ivuxolimab. The CDR3 spells CASSSYFGQLSF. The CDR3 DNA is TGTGCCAGCAGTTCTTATTTCGGGCAGTTAAGCTTC.